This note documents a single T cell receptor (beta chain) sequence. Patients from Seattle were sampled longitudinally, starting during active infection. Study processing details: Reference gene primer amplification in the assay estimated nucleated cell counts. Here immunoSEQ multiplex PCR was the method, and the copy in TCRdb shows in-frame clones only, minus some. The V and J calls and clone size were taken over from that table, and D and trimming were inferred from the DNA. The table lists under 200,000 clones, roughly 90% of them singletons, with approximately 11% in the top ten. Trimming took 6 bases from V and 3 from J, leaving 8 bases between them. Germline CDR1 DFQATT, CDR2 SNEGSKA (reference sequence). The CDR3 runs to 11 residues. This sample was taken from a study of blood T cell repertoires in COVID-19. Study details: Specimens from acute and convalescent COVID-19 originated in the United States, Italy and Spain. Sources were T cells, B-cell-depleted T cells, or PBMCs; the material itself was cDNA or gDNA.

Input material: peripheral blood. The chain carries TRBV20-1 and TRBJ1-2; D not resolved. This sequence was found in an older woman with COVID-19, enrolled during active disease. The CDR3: CSASEDYGYTF. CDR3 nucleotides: TGCAGTGCGTCAGAAGACTATGGCTACACCTTC.